This record concerns one T cell receptor (beta chain) sequence. Stable Graves' hyperthyroidism meant no ophthalmopathy progression within 18 months. Newly diagnosed patients aged 18 to 65 had hyperthyroidism of under 2 months' duration. Used for diagnoses were clinical symptoms, serum thyroxine and TRAb, thyroid ultrasound and orbital computed tomography. Germline CDR1 is LNHNV and CDR2 is YYDKDF (reference sequence). Trimming removed 1 base from V and 7 bases from J; junction bases left unmatched: 11. The CDR3 runs 16 residues. Amplification of TCR beta CDR3 regions was performed using RNA transcripts as template. The primer set for the first-round RT-PCR of the TCR CDR3 was HTBI. MiXCR, applied by TCRdb to the multiplex PCR reads, yields one record per CDR3 protein. The sample lists more than 300,000 distinct CDR3 sequences, approximately 15% seen once, with 11% in the top ten. This sample is part of a study of T cells in Graves' hyperthyroidism and ophthalmopathy.

The chain has TRBV15 and TRBJ2-3, with 7 bases lining up with TRBD2. Material: blood. The clonotype comes from a woman in her fifties or sixties with Graves' hyperthyroidism. CDR3: CATSRVPRLGTNTQYF. CDR3 DNA sequence: TGTGCCACCAGCAGAGTTCCCCGATTAGGGACTAATACGCAGTATTTT.